A single sample is the source of the 19 T cell receptor beta chains below, sequenced in a study of blood T cells in healthy people across ages. Together with a sample-barcoded 5' primer, a J-beta primer mix was included in a second PCR lasting about 6 to 11 cycles. Using its own MiXCR run on the 5' RACE reads, TCRdb lists one record per CDR3 protein. The sample holds about 580,000 distinct CDR3 sequences; 45% to 55% are singletons and the top ten take about 26%. The sample taken for sequencing was blood. Receptors were obtained from a man of 80 years or more in good health.

The genes are TRBV6-1 and TRBJ2-1; D is undetermined. The length of the CDR3 is 11 residues. Germline V gene data show CDR1 as MNHNS and CDR2 as SASEGT. V gave up 2 bases and J gave up 15 bases, with 11 bases separating them. The CDR3 sequence: CASSEYTYWFF. The CDR3 DNA follows: TGTGCCAGCAGTGAATACACGTATTGGTTCTTC.

This chain links TRBV6-2 or TRBV6-3 with TRBJ1-6; 7 nucleotides match TRBD1. Per the germline V gene, CDR1 is MNHEY and CDR2 is SVGEGT. V dropped 5 bases and J dropped 13; count of bases not matched to a gene: 11. CDR3 length: 14 amino acids. This CDR3 reads CASSRSGGLSPLHF. CDR3 bases: TGTGCCAGCAGTCGATCAGGGGGTCTTTCGCCCCTCCACTTT.

The chain recombines TRBV29-1 with TRBJ2-2; D unresolved. The germline gives CDR1 SQVTM, CDR2 ANQGSEA. V dropped 2 bases and J dropped 6 bases, with 16 bases sitting between them. The CDR3 sequence is 15 residues long. The CDR3 region is CSVEFAGRSPGELFF. In DNA, the CDR3 is TGCAGCGTTGAATTTGCAGGACGGTCCCCCGGGGAGCTGTTTTTT.

The sample holds one count of this clonotype. This clone may be a read error of a much larger clone one base away. The V gene is TRBV7-9, the J gene TRBJ2-7; possibly TRBD1 for D (6 bases). V lost 7 bases to trimming and J lost 10 bases, with 23 bases between them. CDR1 and CDR2 from the germline V gene are SEHNR and FQNEAQ (reference sequence). The CDR3 loop spans 14 amino acids. This chain's CDR3 is CASILDQGTEAQYF. Here the CDR3 DNA reads TGTGCCAGCATCCTCGATCAGGGGACGGAGGCCCAGTACTTC.

This clonotype came up once. The chain has TRBV18 and TRBJ2-1, with D hard to call. The germline gives CDR1 KGHSH, CDR2 LQKENI. V dropped 1 base and J dropped 14 bases, with 15 bases sitting between them. The CDR3 extends over 13 amino acids. CDR3 protein: CASSPQSECLEFF. In nucleotides, the CDR3 is TGTGCCAGCTCACCACAGTCCGAATGTCTAGAGTTCTTC.

In its sample, this clonotype was seen a few times. The chain recombines TRBV5-1 with TRBJ2-5, with TRBD1 matching 9 bases. J gave up 5 bases and V 3 bases, and 8 bases lay outside the gene matches. In germline, CDR1 is SGHRS, CDR2 YFSETQ. This CDR3 has 15 residues. The CDR3 sequence: CASSSGTGREETQYF. CDR3 bases: TGCGCCAGCAGCTCCGGGACAGGGCGAGAGGAGACCCAGTACTTC.

The chain has TRBV29-1 and TRBJ1-3; D unresolved. CDR1 is SQVTM and CDR2 is ANQGSEA in the germline V gene. This CDR3 has 13 amino acids. Trimming removed 7 bases at V and 3 bases at J, with 13 bases between. The CDR3 nucleotides read TGCAGCGGACTGGATTGGCGTGGAAACACCATATATTTT. Its translation: CSGLDWRGNTIYF.

The V and J genes are TRBV12-3 or TRBV12-4 and TRBJ2-1; 8 bases line up with TRBD2. This CDR3 comprises 19 residues. The ends lost 6 bases at V and 1 base at J; junction bases unmatched: 17. The CDR3, as DNA: TGTGCCAGCAGACTCGCGGGGGGTTCCCTAGGGAGATCCTACAATGAGCAGTTCTTC. Residues: CASRLAGGSLGRSYNEQFF.

The chain couples TRBV7-3 to TRBJ2-1, with D possibly matching TRBD2 (7 bases). V lost 1 base and J 0 bases, leaving 10 bases between the germline ends. CDR1 and CDR2 (germline): SGHTA, FQGTGA. CDR3 length equals 16 residues. This CDR3 reads CASSLMGGPSYNEQFF. CDR3 DNA: TGTGCCAGCAGCTTAATGGGGGGGCCCTCCTACAATGAGCAGTTCTTC.

In its sample, this clonotype was seen many times. The V call is TRBV6-5, the J call TRBJ2-3; 12 nucleotides align to TRBD2. Germline-derived CDR1 and CDR2 are MNHEY and SVGAGI. This CDR3 has 16 amino acids. The J segment lost 5 bases and the V segment lost 4 bases, leaving 7 bases of the junction unmatched. The CDR3 sequence: CASSFRLAGVGDTQYF. The CDR3 DNA reads TGTGCCAGCAGTTTCCGACTAGCGGGAGTGGGAGATACGCAGTATTTT.

A few counts support this clonotype. The chain employs TRBV7-6 and TRBJ1-4; 9 nucleotides match TRBD1. The V gene end was trimmed by 5 bases and the J gene end by 8 bases; junction bases not matched to a gene: 12. The length of the CDR3 is 16 residues. Germline values: CDR1 SGHVS, CDR2 FNYEAQ. Written as DNA, the CDR3 is TGTGCCAGCAGCGGAGCCGGGACAGGGATGAGAGAAAAACTGTTTTTT. The encoded protein is CASSGAGTGMREKLFF.

Written as DNA, the CDR3 is TGTGCCAGCAGCTTAAAGGGGGGGCGCGAGGATACGCAGTATTTT. Translation: CASSLKGGREDTQYF. V gene TRBV7-3 combines with J gene TRBJ2-3, with D possibly matching TRBD2 (7 bases). CDR3 length: 15 amino acids. V lost 1 base and J 6 bases, leaving 14 bases between the germline ends. The germline gives CDR1 SGHTA, CDR2 FQGTGA.

Turning to this clonotype: This sequence may be a read error, since a much larger clone differs from it by one base. The V call is TRBV6-5, the J call TRBJ1-4; tentative D call: TRBD1 (5 bases). The CDR3 has 14 amino acids. Trimming cost V 8 bases and J 7 bases, with 17 bases left between them. CDR1 and CDR2 (germline): MNHEY, SVGAGI. The CDR3 here is CASPERGSSEKLFF. The CDR3, as DNA: TGTGCCAGCCCTGAGAGGGGATCTAGTGAAAAACTGTTTTTT.

The genes are TRBV7-2 and TRBJ2-3; 7 bases are a match to TRBD2. V shed 4 bases and J 4 bases; nucleotides not matched to a gene: 8. The germline V gene has CDR1 SGHTA and CDR2 FQGNSA. The CDR3 contains 15 residues. CDR3 in amino acids: CASSSATGRPDTQYF. For the CDR3, the DNA is TGTGCCAGCAGCTCGGCTACCGGGAGGCCAGATACGCAGTATTTT.

The V and J genes are TRBV20-1 and TRBJ2-1; D is perhaps TRBD2 (5 bases). Germline V CDR1 and CDR2: DFQATT, SNEGSKA (reference sequence). This CDR3 is built from 14 residues. V gave up 0 bases and J gave up 8 bases, with 14 bases separating them. This chain's CDR3 is CSARDRGRMDEQFF. In DNA, the CDR3 is TGCAGTGCTAGAGATCGGGGTAGGATGGATGAGCAGTTCTTC.

This clonotype appeared once. V gene TRBV29-1 combines with J gene TRBJ1-5; no firm D call. The CDR3 is 14 amino acids. Trimming removed 4 bases from V and 10 bases from J, with 20 bases in between. Germline lookup yields CDR1 SQVTM and CDR2 ANQGSEA. CDR3 nucleotide sequence: TGCAGCGTTGCCCTAACCCCGAAGGATGGCCCCCAGCATTTT. Residues: CSVALTPKDGPQHF.

V usage is TRBV3-1 and J usage is TRBJ2-3, with 8 bases matching TRBD2. CDR1 and CDR2 (germline): LGHDT, YNNKEL (reference sequence). The CDR3 is 17 residues long. The J segment lost 4 bases and the V segment lost 1 base, leaving 10 bases of the junction unmatched. CDR3 sequence: CASSQVRAGAAADTQYF. CDR3 sequence (DNA): TGTGCCAGCAGCCAAGTTCGAGCGGGAGCGGCCGCAGATACGCAGTATTTT.

CDR3 nucleotide sequence: TGTGCCAGCGCCTTGAGGACAGGGGGAAGTAAGCAGTACTTC. Translating it yields CASALRTGGSKQYF. This rearrangement joins TRBV12-3 or TRBV12-4 to TRBJ2-5, with 10 positions matching TRBD1. J gave up 11 bases and V 8 bases, and 14 bases lay outside the gene matches. CDR3 length: 14 amino acids.

The CDR3 reads CASSRVWRDSYGYTF. Here the CDR3 DNA reads TGTGCCAGCAGTCGGGTTTGGCGGGACAGCTATGGCTACACCTTC. The chain carries TRBV28 and TRBJ1-2; 7 bases agree with TRBD1. The CDR3 consists of 15 residues. J was trimmed by 4 bases and V by 5 bases; bases with no gene match: 10. Germline CDR1 and CDR2: MDHEN and SYDVKM.